This TCR beta chain was obtained from a study of radiotherapy plus CTLA-4 blockade in lung cancer. The wider study: Disease control reached roughly 33%, with objective responses in approximately 17%. Study conclusions and caveats: Among blood TCR repertoires after radiotherapy plus ipilimumab, tumor-derived clones expanded.

As for this clone: What it binds is not known.

Each patient with chemo-refractory metastatic non-small-cell lung cancer was treated with focal radiation plus CTLA-4 blockade using ipilimumab. The V gene's germline CDR1 is MNHEY and CDR2 SMNVEV (reference sequence). V was pared by 5 bases and J by 5 bases, with 7 bases of the junction left unmatched. The CDR3 has 14 amino acids. This table comes from immunoSEQ multiplex PCR, and its TCRdb copy is limited to in-frame clones, with some not included. The data show approximately 90,000 clones, under 90% seen once. The gene calls are TRBV27 and TRBJ1-2; 8 bases line up with TRBD1. Sequenced here: peripheral blood, sampled from a patient treated with radiotherapy plus ipilimumab. The receptor comes from a human donor with non-small cell lung cancer who had stable disease on radiotherapy plus ipilimumab. The chain's CDR3 is CASSRQGLGYGYTF. The CDR3 DNA reads as TGTGCCAGCAGTAGACAGGGGTTAGGATATGGCTACACCTTC.